The source of this TCR beta chain is a study of shared clonotypes between healthy human individuals. The CDR3 loop spans 14 amino acids. Trimming pared 4 bases from V and 10 bases from J, leaving 19 bases between. Germline V gene lookup returns CDR1 SQVTM and CDR2 ANQGSEA. Only in-frame clones appear in the TCRdb table, and some are missing; sequencing was by immunoSEQ multiplex PCR. Here the sample spans 1.6 million or so clones, around 98.5% being singletons. The gene calls are TRBV29-1 and TRBJ1-4; D uncertain. Sequenced sample: naive CD4+ T cells sorted from blood. Specified subset: CD45RA+ positively selected. The receptor was derived from a man aged 25-40 years in good health. This CDR3 is CSVAIEGSWGKLFF. The CDR3 nucleotides read TGCAGCGTTGCTATAGAGGGAAGTTGGGGAAAACTGTTTTTT. Full variable domain (missing parts from reference TRBV29-1 and TRBJ1-4): SAVISQKPSRDICQRGTSLTIQCQVDSQVTMMFWYRQQPGQSLTLIATANQGSEATYESGFVIDKFPISRPNLTFSTLTVSNMSPEDSSIYLCSVAIEGSWGKLFFGSGTQLSVL.